These 20 T cell receptor beta chains were all obtained from the same sample, sequenced in a study of OX40 agonist ivuxolimab in advanced cancers. The method was immunoSEQ multiplex PCR; TCRdb's version includes in-frame clones alone and lacks a portion of them. The top ten clones hold about 4.5% of a sample with approximately 58,000 clones, more than 75% of them seen once. The sequencing used CD4+ or CD8+ T cells sorted from blood, collected in a trial of the OX40 agonist ivuxolimab. The receptors here all came from an adult with an advanced solid tumor such as melanoma, head and neck, liver or kidney cancer.

The chain carries TRBV7-6 and TRBJ2-7; 8 bases fit TRBD2. Trimming removed 2 bases from V and 6 bases from J; junction bases left unmatched: 15. The V gene's germline CDR1 is SGHVS and CDR2 FNYEAQ. The CDR3 is 17 amino acids. CDR3 protein: CASSLTTPVGLAPEQYF. CDR3 DNA sequence: TGTGCCAGCAGCTTAACCACCCCGGTCGGACTAGCACCCGAGCAGTACTTC. The variable domain in full, with the rest retrieved from reference TRBV7-6 and TRBJ2-7, is GAGVSQSPRYKVTKRGQDVALRCDPISGHVSLYWYRQALGQGPEFLTYFNYEAQQDKSGLPNDRFSAERPEGSISTLTIQRTEQRDSAMYRCASSLTTPVGLAPEQYFGPGTRLTVT.

Notes on this clone: The germline gene is not matched at one end of the junction; a read error may be the cause. V and J are TRBV6-6 and TRBJ1-3; D call uncertain. The CDR3 consists of 11 residues. The germline V gene has CDR1 MNHNY and CDR2 SVGAGI (reference sequence). The CDR3 protein is CASSYGSTIYF. The CDR3 DNA follows: TGTGCCAGCAGTTACGGAAGCACCATATATTTT.

The V gene is TRBV2, the J gene TRBJ1-2; D is ambiguous. The CDR3 sequence is 11 residues long. The germline V gene has CDR1 SNHLY and CDR2 FYNNEI. V was cut by 11 bases and J by 8 bases, with 15 bases left in between. In DNA form, the CDR3 reads TGTGCCTCAACGGGTTACACCGGCTACACCTTC. Amino acid sequence: CASTGYTGYTF.

A single count supports this clone. The chain joins TRBV4-2 to TRBJ2-1; D gene unclear. The CDR3 runs 14 residues. V was trimmed by 0 bases and J by 5 bases, leaving 8 bases between them. Germline V gives CDR1 LGHNA, CDR2 YNFKEQ. The CDR3, as DNA: TGTGCCAGCAGCCAAGATTACGGAAACAATGAGCAGTTCTTC. Protein product: CASSQDYGNNEQFF.

V is TRBV7-3 and J is TRBJ2-7, with D tentatively TRBD1 (5 bases). Germline V CDR1 and CDR2: SGHTA, FQGTGA. Trimming took 0 bases from V and 3 from J, leaving 9 bases between them. The CDR3 has 14 amino acids. CDR3 sequence reads: CASSLTGQGYEQYF. The CDR3 nucleotides are TGTGCCAGCAGCTTAACGGGGCAGGGCTACGAGCAGTACTTC.

CDR3 in amino acids: CASSYSQAATNEKLFF. CDR3 DNA sequence: TGTGCCAGCAGTTACTCTCAGGCTGCAACTAATGAAAAACTGTTTTTT. The rearrangement links TRBV6-5 to TRBJ1-4; D call uncertain. CDR1 MNHEY and CDR2 SVGAGI come from the germline V gene. The V end lost 0 bases, the J end lost 0 bases, and 8 bases lay between the germline ends. This CDR3 has 16 amino acids.

The rearrangement links TRBV10-1 to TRBJ2-1; a weak D match, TRBD1 (6 bases). The CDR3 totals 13 residues. V was trimmed by 6 bases and J by 9 bases, leaving 15 bases between them. Germline V gene lookup returns CDR1 WNHNN and CDR2 SYGVQD (reference sequence). The CDR3 region is CASSPDRSVEQFF. The DNA for the CDR3 is TGCGCCAGCAGCCCTGACAGGTCCGTTGAGCAGTTCTTC.

This clone was seen a handful of times. The chain has TRBV7-9 and TRBJ2-1; the match to TRBD2 covers 10 bases. The CDR3 runs 14 residues. The V gene's germline CDR1 is SEHNR and CDR2 FQNEAQ (reference sequence). V lost 6 bases and J lost 6; bases outside the gene matches: 5. This CDR3 reads CASSRLAGFNEQFF. CDR3 nucleotide sequence: TGTGCCAGCAGTCGACTAGCGGGCTTCAATGAGCAGTTCTTC.

This chain links TRBV19 with TRBJ2-1; 7 bases are shared with TRBD1. V trimming: 5 bases; J trimming: 3 bases; junction bases outside the gene matches: 13. The CDR3 is 17 amino acids. CDR1 is LNHDA and CDR2 is SQIVND in the germline V gene (reference sequence). DNA of the CDR3: TGTGCCAGTAGTGCTCAAGGGGGCGGGTTTGGCTACAATGAGCAGTTCTTC. It specifies CASSAQGGGFGYNEQFF.

V is TRBV7-9 and J is TRBJ2-5, with 12 bases aligning to TRBD2. The CDR3 has 15 amino acids. The germline CDR1 and CDR2 sequences are SEHNR and FQNEAQ (reference sequence). The V and J ends lost 5 bases and 4 bases, in that order; junction bases with no gene match: 5. The CDR3 spells CASSRTSGGRETQYF. CDR3 coding DNA: TGTGCCAGCAGCCGTACTAGCGGGGGGAGAGAGACCCAGTACTTC.

A few counts support this clone. The J gene is TRBJ2-7, the V gene TRBV11-2; D gene unclear. The CDR3 runs 12 residues. Between the trimmed V and J ends, which lost 5 bases and 0 bases, there was a span of 5 bases. Germline assignment: CDR1 SGHAT and CDR2 FQNNGV. CDR3 in DNA: TGTGCCAGCAGCATGAGCTCCTACGAGCAGTACTTC. This translates into CASSMSSYEQYF.

This clone was seen only a few times. This sequence joins TRBV6-1 and TRBJ1-5; 8 nucleotides agree with TRBD1. Trimming took 4 bases from V and 2 from J; bases not matched to a gene: 4. The CDR3 sequence is 15 residues long. The germline V gene encodes CDR1 MNHNS and CDR2 SASEGT. CDR3 nucleotide sequence: TGTGCCAGCAGTGGCAGGGGGCCAGGCAATCAGCCCCAGCATTTT. Translating it yields CASSGRGPGNQPQHF.

The chain joins TRBV25-1 to TRBJ1-4; TRBD1 matches at 10 bases. The V and J ends lost 4 bases and 6 bases, in that order; junction bases with no gene match: 2. Germline CDR1 reads MGHDK; CDR2 reads SYGVNS. There are 14 residues in the CDR3. The DNA for the CDR3 is TGTGCCAGCAGTGTCGGGACAGGGGATGAAAAACTGTTTTTT. Translation gives CASSVGTGDEKLFF. Combining the CDR3 with reference TRBV25-1 and TRBJ1-4 gives the whole variable domain EADIYQTPRYLVIGTGKKITLECSQTMGHDKMYWYQQDPGMELHLIHYSYGVNSTEKGDLSSESTVSRIRTEHFPLTLESARPSHTSQYLCASSVGTGDEKLFFGSGTQLSVL.

The chain uses TRBV2 and TRBJ2-6, with D unresolved. Germline-derived CDR1 and CDR2 are SNHLY and FYNNEI. The V and J ends lost 7 bases and 1 base respectively, with 17 bases between them. This CDR3 is built from 17 residues. CDR3 sequence reads: CASTPHQVRSGANVLTF. For the CDR3, the DNA is TGTGCCAGCACTCCCCACCAGGTTCGGTCTGGGGCCAACGTCCTGACTTTC.

The rearrangement links TRBV7-3 to TRBJ2-1; a weak D match, TRBD1 (5 bases). Germline CDR1 reads SGHTA; CDR2 reads FQGTGA. Deletions cut 5 bases from V and 6 bases from J, with 17 bases between. The CDR3 runs 15 residues. The CDR3 coding sequence is TGTGCCAGCAGCAAAGGGGCAGGGAATCGCAATGAGCAGTTCTTC. This gives the protein CASSKGAGNRNEQFF.

The count of this clone is one. V is TRBV28 and J is TRBJ2-7, with 8 bases identical to TRBD1. The germline CDR1 and CDR2 sequences are MDHEN and SYDVKM. This CDR3 spans 16 amino acids. V lost 3 bases and J lost 1; bases outside the gene matches: 8. The CDR3 DNA follows: TGTGCCAGCAGTTTCCATATAAGACAGGGGTCCTACGAGCAGTACTTC. This translates into CASSFHIRQGSYEQYF.

This chain connects TRBV2 to TRBJ1-1, with D unclear. V gave up 4 bases and J gave up 0 bases, with 3 bases separating them. The CDR3 is made up of 12 amino acids. The V gene's germline CDR1 is SNHLY and CDR2 FYNNEI. As DNA, the CDR3 is TGTGCCAGCAGTGGGGTGAACACTGAAGCTTTCTTT. Its protein product is CASSGVNTEAFF.

The rearrangement joins TRBV11-3 to TRBJ2-7, with 7 bases fitting TRBD2. CDR1 SGHNT and CDR2 YENEEA come from the germline V gene. J was trimmed by 3 bases and V by 5 bases; bases with no gene match: 10. CDR3 length equals 15 residues. In DNA, the CDR3 is TGTGCCAGCAGCCCGAGCGGGACGGGAGACTACGAGCAGTACTTC. Encoded protein: CASSPSGTGDYEQYF.

This clone showed up just a few times. The chain combines TRBV19 with TRBJ2-5, with TRBD1 matching 7 bases. The length of the CDR3 is 14 residues. With V trimmed by 7 bases and J by 5 bases, 10 bases remained unmatched. CDR1 is LNHDA and CDR2 is SQIVND in the germline V gene (reference sequence). In DNA, the CDR3 is TGTGCCAGTACTCCGGGACAGACCAGGGAGACCCAGTACTTC. Translated: CASTPGQTRETQYF.

The rearrangement links TRBV5-6 to TRBJ2-5; 8 nucleotides agree with TRBD1. Matching the DNA end better, TRBJ2-7 makes the J call doubtful. The CDR3 consists of 15 residues. Germline V CDR1 and CDR2: SGHDT, YYEEEE. The CDR3 reads CASSLVGQGYYEQYF. CDR3 coding DNA: TGTGCCAGCAGCTTGGTAGGACAGGGCTACTACGAGCAGTACTTC.